A single sample is the source of the 16 T cell receptor beta chains below, sequenced in a study of blood T cell repertoires in COVID-19. Profiled with immunoSEQ multiplex PCR; TCRdb holds only in-frame clones, not every one. The sample holds a few hundred thousand clones, about 90% seen once. The sequencing input was PBMCs or T cells enriched from blood (not recorded which). Every receptor here comes from a man aged 25-45 years who had recovered from COVID-19.

This clone was recorded once. This chain connects TRBV18 to TRBJ1-1, with a weak D call TRBD1 (5 bases). Germline V gene sequence: CDR1 KGHSH, CDR2 LQKENI. V lost 5 bases, J lost 6 bases, and 10 bases lay in between. This CDR3 is built from 12 residues. The CDR3 loop reads CASSVPGAEAFF. CDR3 nucleotides: TGTGCCAGCTCAGTTCCGGGGGCTGAAGCTTTCTTT. Full variable domain (outside the CDR3, taken from reference TRBV18 and TRBJ1-1): NAGVMQNPRHLVRRRGQEARLRCSPMKGHSHVYWYRQLPEEGLKFMVYLQKENIIDESGMPKERFSAEFPKEGPSILRIQQVVRGDSAAYFCASSVPGAEAFFGQGTRLTVV.

V and J are TRBV7-2 and TRBJ2-1; TRBD2 matches at 13 bases. With 5 bases clipped from V and 9 bases from J, the junction kept 7 bases outside the gene matches. In germline, CDR1 is SGHTA, CDR2 FQGNSA. The CDR3 totals 15 residues. The CDR3 DNA sequence: TGTGCCAGCAGCCCAACTAGCGGGGGGGCAAGTGAGCAGTTCTTC. Translating it yields CASSPTSGGASEQFF.

This chain links TRBV3-1 (or the pseudogene TRBV3-2) with TRBJ1-2; D remains unclear. Trimming took 1 base from V and 4 from J, leaving 10 bases between them. This CDR3 region has 14 residues. Germline V gene sequence: CDR1 LGHDT, CDR2 YNNKEL (reference sequence). DNA of the CDR3: TGTGCCAGCAGCCAAGGCGGGCCAGCCTATGGCTACACCTTC. The encoded protein is CASSQGGPAYGYTF.

This chain joins TRBV5-1 and TRBJ1-1; D is perhaps TRBD1 (6 bases). Germline V gene data show CDR1 as SGHRS and CDR2 as YFSETQ. Between the trimmed V and J ends, which lost 0 bases and 3 bases, there was a span of 27 bases. This CDR3 has 20 residues. The CDR3 here is CASSLGPDSSAGDLDTEAFF. CDR3 DNA: TGCGCCAGCAGCTTGGGGCCTGATTCTTCGGCAGGGGATTTAGACACTGAAGCTTTCTTT.

This sequence joins TRBV5-1 and TRBJ2-3; D gene unclear. Germline V gene lookup returns CDR1 SGHRS and CDR2 YFSETQ. V was cut by 2 bases and J by 4 bases, with 2 bases left in between. The CDR3 runs 11 residues. CDR3 DNA: TGCGCCAGCAGCTTCGCAGATACGCAGTATTTT. It yields the protein CASSFADTQYF.

The DNA of the CDR3 is TGTGCCAGTAGTCCTCGGGGAGCGGGGGGGCCCGGCACCGGGGAGCTGTTTTTT. Encoded protein: CASSPRGAGGPGTGELFF. This chain uses TRBV19 with TRBJ2-2; 10 bases agree with TRBD2. This CDR3 comprises 18 residues. V shed 5 bases, J shed 4 bases, and the junction held 13 bases outside the gene matches. CDR1 is LNHDA, CDR2 SQIVND, per germline (reference sequence). Complete variable domain (other parts from reference TRBV19 and TRBJ2-2): DGGITQSPKYLFRKEGQNVTLSCEQNLNHDAMYWYRQDPGQGLRLIYYSQIVNDFQKGDIAEGYSVSREKKESFPLTVTSAQKNPTAFYLCASSPRGAGGPGTGELFFGEGSRLTVL.

The CDR3 sequence is CASSIQGNEQFF. In DNA, the CDR3 is TGCGCCAGCAGCATACAGGGAAATGAGCAGTTCTTC. This chain uses TRBV5-1 with TRBJ2-1; tentative D call: TRBD1 (6 bases). The CDR3 consists of 12 residues. Trimming took off 4 bases at V and 7 bases at J, with 9 bases between the two ends. Germline assignment: CDR1 SGHRS and CDR2 YFSETQ.

The rearrangement links TRBV7-9 to TRBJ1-1; D is unresolved. Trimming shortened V by 4 bases and J by 14 bases, and 20 bases separated the two germline ends. CDR1 and CDR2 (germline): SEHNR, FQNEAQ (reference sequence). The CDR3 totals 13 residues. The CDR3 region is CASSSPSRELTFF. CDR3 sequence (DNA): TGTGCCAGCAGCTCGCCCTCGAGAGAACTAACCTTCTTT.

Of note for this clone: One junction end disagrees with the germline gene, perhaps due to a read error. V usage is TRBV5-8 and J usage is TRBJ2-7, with 11 bases matching TRBD2. Germline V gene sequence: CDR1 SGHTS, CDR2 YDEGEE. The CDR3 has 16 residues. CDR3 nucleotide sequence: TGTGCCAGCACCTTGGACAGGGCTAGCGGGGGGATAGAGCAGTACTTC. This translates into CASTLDRASGGIEQYF.

This clone came up once. The rearrangement links TRBV6-5 to TRBJ1-5; 7 nucleotides align to TRBD1. The junction had 6 bases not matched to a gene; V was cut back by 6 bases and J by 1 base. CDR1 and CDR2 (germline): MNHEY, SVGAGI. The CDR3 loop spans 15 amino acids. The CDR3 nucleotides read TGTGCCAGCAGCCAGACAGGGCCCAGCAATCAGCCCCAGCATTTT. Protein product: CASSQTGPSNQPQHF.

This clone occurred once. This rearrangement joins TRBV11-2 to TRBJ2-7; 8 bases agree with TRBD2. CDR1 SGHAT and CDR2 FQNNGV come from the germline V gene. The CDR3 length is 15 residues. The V and J ends lost 7 bases and 2 bases, in that order; junction bases with no gene match: 10. The CDR3 region has the DNA TGTGCCAGCACCGCGAGCGGGGGCCTTACCTACGAGCAGTACTTC. Protein sequence: CASTASGGLTYEQYF.

The chain combines TRBV11-3 with TRBJ2-5; maybe TRBD2 (5 bases). V shed 2 bases and J shed 5 bases, with 9 bases lying between them. The CDR3 consists of 13 residues. Looked up from germline, CDR1 is SGHNT and CDR2 is YENEEA. DNA for the CDR3: TGTGCCAGCAGCTTATCGGGGATGGAGACCCAGTACTTC. The encoded protein is CASSLSGMETQYF.

This clone was seen once. Written as DNA, the CDR3 is TGTGCCAGCAGCCAAGAACGGAACTTTCTCGGGAATGAGCAGTTCTTC. It encodes CASSQERNFLGNEQFF. The V gene is TRBV3-1 (or the pseudogene TRBV3-2), the J gene TRBJ2-1; D unresolved. V dropped 0 bases and J dropped 7 bases, with 16 bases sitting between them. From germline, CDR1 is LGHDT and CDR2 YNNKEL (reference sequence). The CDR3 is 16 residues long.

The V and J genes are TRBV7-2 and TRBJ2-1; the match to TRBD2 covers 8 bases. J gave up 8 bases and V 5 bases, and 17 bases lay outside the gene matches. The germline V gene has CDR1 SGHTA and CDR2 FQGNSA. The CDR3 spans 17 residues. The CDR3 loop is CASSHFPTGGDVDEQFF. The CDR3 coding sequence is TGTGCCAGCAGCCACTTCCCCACGGGGGGGGATGTCGATGAGCAGTTCTTC.

The chain links TRBV6-1 to TRBJ1-4; D is uncertain. V gave up 2 bases and J gave up 6 bases, with 37 bases separating them. This CDR3 is 23 amino acids long. Germline CDR1 reads MNHNS; CDR2 reads SASEGT. The CDR3 DNA reads TGTGCCAGCAGTGAAATTACCGAAGGTCGGGTTCTTGCTCAGAGGTTGGAGGATGAAAAACTGTTTTTT. It translates to CASSEITEGRVLAQRLEDEKLFF.

J is TRBJ2-7 and V is TRBV6-5; D is undetermined. Germline V gene lookup returns CDR1 MNHEY and CDR2 SVGAGI. The length of the CDR3 is 13 residues. The ends were cut back, 10 bases at V and 0 bases at J, with 13 bases in the middle. CDR3 DNA sequence: TGTGCCACCCGGGTGTCGAGCTCCTACGAGCAGTACTTC. It is translated as CATRVSSSYEQYF.